This T cell receptor (beta chain) came from a study of Graves' ophthalmopathy and Graves' hyperthyroidism. Points on this clonotype: No antigen is known for it.

Findings of the study overall: Blood was where most expanded thyroid clonotypes above 0.001 frequency also turned up.

TCR beta CDR3 regions were amplified from RNA transcripts. The workflow started with a first-round RT-PCR run with HTBI primers and then moved on to a second-round multiplex PCR. TCRdb re-called the multiplex PCR reads through MiXCR, storing one row per CDR3 protein. The table records a few hundred thousand distinct CDR3 sequences, about 18% of them present only once. The study excluded patients with other autoimmune diseases, uncontrolled infections, pregnancy or lactation. PBMCs had their origin in fresh peripheral blood (around 10 ml). This TCR derives from an adult woman with stable Graves' hyperthyroidism. Specimen: peripheral blood.

The DNA of the CDR3 is TGCAGTGGGGGGGCCCAAGAGACCCAGTACTTC. Amino acid sequence: CSGGAQETQYF. This rearrangement joins TRBV20-1 to TRBJ2-5; D possibly matches TRBD1 or TRBD2 (6 bases each). Germline values: CDR1 DFQATT, CDR2 SNEGSKA (reference sequence). CDR3 length: 11 amino acids. Trimming stripped 7 bases from V and 1 base from J, with 7 bases between.